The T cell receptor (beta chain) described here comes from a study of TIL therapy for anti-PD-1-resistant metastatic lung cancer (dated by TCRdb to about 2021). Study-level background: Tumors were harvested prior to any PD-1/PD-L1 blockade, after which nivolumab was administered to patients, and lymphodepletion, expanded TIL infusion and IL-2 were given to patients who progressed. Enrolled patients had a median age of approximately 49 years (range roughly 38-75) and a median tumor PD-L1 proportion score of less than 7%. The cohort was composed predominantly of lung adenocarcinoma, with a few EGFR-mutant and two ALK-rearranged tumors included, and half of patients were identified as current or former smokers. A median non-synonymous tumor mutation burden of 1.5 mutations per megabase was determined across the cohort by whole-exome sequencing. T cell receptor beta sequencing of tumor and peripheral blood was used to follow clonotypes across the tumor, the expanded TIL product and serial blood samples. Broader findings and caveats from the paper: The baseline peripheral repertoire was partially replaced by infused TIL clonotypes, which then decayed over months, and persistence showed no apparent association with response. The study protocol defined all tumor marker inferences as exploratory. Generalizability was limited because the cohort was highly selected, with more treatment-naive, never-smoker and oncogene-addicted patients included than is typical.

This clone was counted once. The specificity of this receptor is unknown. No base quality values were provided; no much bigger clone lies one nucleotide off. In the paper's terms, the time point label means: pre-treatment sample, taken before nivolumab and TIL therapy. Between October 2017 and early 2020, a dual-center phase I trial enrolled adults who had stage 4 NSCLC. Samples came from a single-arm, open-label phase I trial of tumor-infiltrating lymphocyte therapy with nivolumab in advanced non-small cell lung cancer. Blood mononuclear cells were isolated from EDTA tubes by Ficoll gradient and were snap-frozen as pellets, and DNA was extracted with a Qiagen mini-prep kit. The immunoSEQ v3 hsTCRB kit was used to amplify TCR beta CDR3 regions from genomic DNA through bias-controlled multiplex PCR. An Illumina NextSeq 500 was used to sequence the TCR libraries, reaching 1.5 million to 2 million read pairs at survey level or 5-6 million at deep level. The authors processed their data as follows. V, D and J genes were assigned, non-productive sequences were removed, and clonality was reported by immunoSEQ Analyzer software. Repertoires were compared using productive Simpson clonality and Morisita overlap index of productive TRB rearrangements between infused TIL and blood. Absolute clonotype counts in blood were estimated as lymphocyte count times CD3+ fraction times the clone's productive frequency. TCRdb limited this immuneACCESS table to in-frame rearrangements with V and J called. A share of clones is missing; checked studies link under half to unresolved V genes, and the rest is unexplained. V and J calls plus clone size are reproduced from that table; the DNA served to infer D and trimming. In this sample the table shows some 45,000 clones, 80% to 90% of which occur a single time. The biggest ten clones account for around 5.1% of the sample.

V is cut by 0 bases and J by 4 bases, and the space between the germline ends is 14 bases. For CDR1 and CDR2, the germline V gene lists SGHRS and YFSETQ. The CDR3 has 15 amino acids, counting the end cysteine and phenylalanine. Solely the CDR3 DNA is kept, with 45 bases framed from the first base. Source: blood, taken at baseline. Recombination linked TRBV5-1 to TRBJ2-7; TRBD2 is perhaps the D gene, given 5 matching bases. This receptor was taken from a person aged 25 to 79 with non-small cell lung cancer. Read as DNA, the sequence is TGCGCCAGCAGCTTGGTTGGCGGGTCCTCTTACGAGCAGTACTTC. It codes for CASSLVGGSSYEQYF. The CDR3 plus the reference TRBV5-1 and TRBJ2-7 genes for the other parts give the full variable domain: KAGVTQTPRYLIKTRGQQVTLSCSPISGHRSVSWYQQTPGQGLQFLFEYFSETQRNKGNFPGRFSGRQFSNSRSEMNVSTLELGDSALYLCASSLVGGSSYEQYFGPGTRLTVT.